These T cell receptor beta chains were read from a single sample in a study of control samples from healthy donors and cancer patients. TCRdb's table, derived via immunoSEQ multiplex PCR, lists solely in-frame clones and lacks some. The sample lists over 20,000 clones, approximately 78% occurring once. The sample was PBMCs. These receptors were obtained from a man aged 55 to 70 with colorectal cancer. CDR3s include the opening cysteine and the closing phenylalanine or tryptophan. Each record gives: D gene, J gene, clone size, V gene, CDR3 protein, CDR3 DNA. The D gene is left open where the match is weak. Rows may omit the clone size; those that give it use once, few, many or a size class.

d_gene: TRBD1
j_gene: TRBJ1-4
abundance: -
v_gene: TRBV6-5
CDR3aa: CASIGTGGVKLFF
CDR3nt: TGTGCCAGCATTGGGACAGGGGGCGTGAAACTGTTTTTT

d_gene: TRBD1
j_gene: TRBJ1-1
abundance: -
v_gene: TRBV10-2
CDR3aa: CASTGQGNTEAFF
CDR3nt: TGCGCCAGCACTGGACAGGGAAACACTGAAGCTTTCTTT

d_gene: TRBD1
j_gene: TRBJ2-3
abundance: once
v_gene: TRBV5-1
CDR3aa: CASSLAGQVDTQYF
CDR3nt: TGCGCCAGCAGCTTGGCGGGACAGGTAGATACGCAGTATTTT

d_gene: -
j_gene: TRBJ1-1
abundance: -
v_gene: TRBV5-1
CDR3aa: CASSLAQGGRTEAFF
CDR3nt: TGCGCCAGCAGCTTGGCTCAGGGAGGTCGCACTGAAGCTTTCTTT

d_gene: -
j_gene: TRBJ1-1
abundance: -
v_gene: TRBV10-3
CDR3aa: CAISEDYTEAFF
CDR3nt: TGTGCCATCAGTGAAGACTACACTGAAGCTTTCTTT

d_gene: -
j_gene: TRBJ2-5
abundance: few
v_gene: TRBV10-1
CDR3aa: CASSAGVQETQYF
CDR3nt: TGCGCCAGCAGTGCAGGGGTTCAAGAGACCCAGTACTTC

d_gene: -
j_gene: TRBJ2-2
abundance: -
v_gene: TRBV7-9
CDR3aa: CASSLLGTQNTGELFF
CDR3nt: TGTGCCAGCAGCTTGCTCGGGACACAGAACACCGGGGAGCTGTTTTTT

d_gene: TRBD2
j_gene: TRBJ2-3
abundance: -
v_gene: TRBV30
CDR3aa: CAWSLGLAEDTQYF
CDR3nt: TGTGCCTGGAGTCTGGGACTAGCGGAAGATACGCAGTATTTT

d_gene: -
j_gene: TRBJ1-4
abundance: -
v_gene: TRBV27
CDR3aa: CASSLGVEEKLFF
CDR3nt: TGTGCCAGCAGTTTGGGGGTGGAAGAAAAACTGTTTTTT

d_gene: -
j_gene: TRBJ2-5
abundance: -
v_gene: TRBV12-1
CDR3aa: CASSFGGRETQYF
CDR3nt: TGTGCCAGCAGCTTTGGGGGGCGAGAGACCCAGTACTTC

d_gene: -
j_gene: TRBJ2-5
abundance: -
v_gene: TRBV3-1/TRBV3-2
CDR3aa: CASSQEWDSQETQYF
CDR3nt: TGTGCCAGCAGCCAAGAGTGGGACTCCCAAGAGACCCAGTACTTC

d_gene: -
j_gene: TRBJ1-4
abundance: -
v_gene: TRBV12-3/TRBV12-4
CDR3aa: CASSLGGAGKLFF
CDR3nt: TGTGCCAGCAGCCTAGGGGGAGCGGGGAAACTGTTTTTT

d_gene: TRBD2
j_gene: TRBJ2-3
abundance: -
v_gene: TRBV5-1
CDR3aa: CASSSQGVAGGITQYF
CDR3nt: TGCGCCAGCAGCTCACAGGGGGTAGCGGGGGGCATTACGCAGTATTTT

d_gene: TRBD1
j_gene: TRBJ2-2
abundance: -
v_gene: TRBV6-5
CDR3aa: CASSTDRGRAGELFF
CDR3nt: TGTGCCAGCAGTACCGACAGGGGCAGGGCCGGGGAGCTGTTTTTT

d_gene: -
j_gene: TRBJ2-7
abundance: -
v_gene: TRBV11-2
CDR3aa: CASSSKGGVLSYEQYF
CDR3nt: TGTGCCAGCAGCTCCAAGGGCGGGGTTTTGTCCTACGAGCAGTACTTC

d_gene: TRBD1
j_gene: TRBJ1-1
abundance: -
v_gene: TRBV11-2
CDR3aa: CASSLVGTGVLSSMAFF
CDR3nt: TGTGCCAGCAGCTTAGTTGGGACAGGGGTACTGTCGTCGATGGCTTTCTTT